This T cell receptor beta chain was recorded in a study of T cells after yellow fever vaccination. Whole-study findings and limits: The study re-detected most primary-vaccination clones after the booster (around 96% CD4, 85% to 90% CD8). Contaminating bulk clonotypes could be abundant in FACS-sorted repertoires. Although the secondary response was weaker, it peaked faster, at day 5 versus 15.

In making TCR cDNA, 5'RACE template switching added a universal primer site and UMIs to it. One entry per CDR3 protein, called by TCRdb with MiXCR from the 5' RACE reads. The table lists 550,000 or so distinct CDR3 sequences, under 25% of them singletons. V was shortened by 0 bases and J by 6 bases, with 11 bases between the two germline ends. Germline lookup yields CDR1 LGHDT and CDR2 YNNKEL (reference sequence). CDR3 length: 15 residues. This clonotype has only a few counts. What it binds is unknown. The chain joins TRBV3-1 to TRBJ2-2; D gene unclear. The clonotype comes from a man aged 25 to 40 who received the YFV17D yellow fever vaccine. This sample comprised PBMCs, obtained 15 days after the yellow fever booster vaccination. The CDR3 is CASSQEPGGSGELFF. The CDR3 DNA is TGTGCCAGCAGCCAAGAGCCAGGCGGATCCGGGGAGCTGTTTTTT.